The following is a T cell receptor (beta chain) sequence with its context. This record comes from a study of blood T cell repertoires in COVID-19. This CDR3 is built from 14 residues. The ends lost 6 bases at V and 4 bases at J; junction bases unmatched: 4. CDR1 is MNHEY and CDR2 is SVGEGT in the germline V gene. Per the original methods: Amplification of reference gene primers was used by the study to estimate nucleated cell counts. Clones were read by immunoSEQ multiplex PCR, and TCRdb kept only the in-frame ones, dropping some. That table supplies the V and J calls and clone size; D and trimming were determined from the DNA. Here the sample spans roughly 140,000 clones, roughly 80% being singletons.

The chain uses TRBV6-2 or TRBV6-3 and TRBJ2-2, with 8 nucleotides matching TRBD1. The sample consisted of peripheral blood. This TCR came from a human donor in a cohort sampled during active COVID-19. The CDR3, as DNA: TGTGCCAGCAGCGTTACAGGGGGCACCGGGGAGCTGTTTTTT. It translates to CASSVTGGTGELFF.